This T cell receptor (beta chain) was found in a study of OX40 agonist ivuxolimab in advanced cancers. About the study: Participants, about 83% male, averaged roughly 60 years of age, ranging from about 23 to 90.

The protocol was immunoSEQ multiplex PCR, while the TCRdb copy is restricted to in-frame clones and leaves out a portion. The sample lists fewer than 70,000 clones, approximately 89% occurring once. As regards this clone: Its antigen is not identified.

Between the trimmed V and J ends, which lost 4 bases and 0 bases, there was a span of 6 bases. CDR1 and CDR2 (germline): SGHTA, FQGNSA. The CDR3 covers 14 residues. Notes on the study in general: Expanded clones belonging to CD8+ T cells outnumbered, on average, those of CD4+.

The source of this sequence is an adult with an advanced solid tumor such as melanoma, head and neck, liver or kidney cancer. V gene TRBV7-2 combines with J gene TRBJ2-2, with D uncertain. The material sequenced was CD4+ or CD8+ T cells sorted from blood, taken in a trial of the OX40 agonist ivuxolimab. The chain's CDR3 is CASSSTSNTGELFF. As DNA, the CDR3 is TGTGCCAGCAGCTCGACTTCGAACACCGGGGAGCTGTTTTTT.